These 10 T cell receptor beta chains share one sample of origin, sequenced in a study of post-analysis software for immune sequencing data. Study-wide results and limits: Patients used five TRBV segments, including TRBV5-6, TRBV5-1 and TRBV20-1, more often than controls.

These receptors have no identified antigens. Every TCR beta cDNA library bore unique molecular identifiers. One entry per CDR3 protein, called by TCRdb with MiXCR from the PCR reads. The table has 700,000 to 800,000 distinct CDR3 sequences, around 27% seen once; the top ten hold more than 0.55%. What was sequenced was blood. The receptors stem from a girl between 10 and 17 years old with multiple sclerosis.

This clonotype was counted only a few times. The V call is TRBV9, the J call TRBJ2-1; D remains ambiguous. The germline V gene has CDR1 SGDLS and CDR2 YYNGEE. V lost 4 bases and J lost 9, with 11 bases in between. This CDR3 region has 12 residues. This CDR3 reads CASSNTTGEQFF. The CDR3 DNA follows: TGTGCCAGCAGCAATACTACCGGTGAGCAGTTCTTC.

The rearrangement joins TRBV7-2 to TRBJ1-4; TRBD1 is a possible D gene (6 bases). CDR1 SGHTA and CDR2 FQGNSA come from the germline V gene. V lost 5 bases, J lost 8 bases, and 15 bases lay in between. The CDR3 is 14 amino acids. CDR3 sequence reads: CASSQRGGREKLFF. The DNA of the CDR3 is TGTGCCAGCAGCCAAAGGGGGGGCCGAGAAAAACTGTTTTTT.

V is TRBV29-1 and J is TRBJ1-2; perhaps TRBD1 as D (6 bases). Germline values: CDR1 SQVTM, CDR2 ANQGSEA. CDR3 length: 14 amino acids. Trimming removed 5 bases from V and 3 bases from J, with 16 bases in between. CDR3 sequence reads: CSVTGGHLDYGYTF. As DNA, the CDR3 is TGCAGCGTTACGGGGGGCCATTTGGACTATGGCTACACCTTC.

The chain couples TRBV12-3 or TRBV12-4 to TRBJ2-7, with no clear D. The CDR3 loop spans 13 amino acids. The V gene lost 2 bases and the J gene lost 7 bases, with 12 bases spanning the gap. The CDR3 sequence is CASSLKVLGEQYF. CDR3 coding DNA: TGTGCCAGCAGTTTAAAGGTCCTCGGGGAGCAGTACTTC.

This clonotype was seen repeatedly, ten times or more. The chain combines TRBV29-1 with TRBJ2-7, with 8 bases identical to TRBD2. The CDR3 is made up of 15 amino acids. Per germline, CDR1 SQVTM and CDR2 ANQGSEA. V shed 0 bases, J shed 4 bases, and the junction held 8 bases outside the gene matches. The CDR3 DNA sequence: TGCAGCGTTGAAGATGGGGCTAGCGGGCTATACGAGCAGTACTTC. It is translated as CSVEDGASGLYEQYF.

This clonotype was picked up a small number of times. V gene TRBV2 combines with J gene TRBJ2-1; perhaps TRBD1 as D (5 bases). Trimming shortened V by 7 bases and J by 7 bases, and 14 bases separated the two germline ends. CDR3 length: 13 residues. From germline, CDR1 is SNHLY and CDR2 FYNNEI. Here the CDR3 reads CASKVRAGNEQFF. The CDR3, as DNA: TGTGCCAGCAAAGTCAGGGCCGGTAATGAGCAGTTCTTC.

Notes on this clonotype: The junction departs from germline at one end; a sequencing error may be responsible. This rearrangement joins TRBV28 to TRBJ1-5; D unclear. This CDR3 is 16 amino acids long. Germline values: CDR1 MDHEN, CDR2 SYDVKM. The CDR3 is CASSLWAGLSNQPRHF. CDR3 in DNA: TGTGCCAGCAGTTTATGGGCAGGTCTTAGCAATCAGCCCCGGCATTTT.

Points on this clonotype: A single base separates this from a much larger clone, so it may be a read error. The rearrangement uses TRBV12-3 or TRBV12-4 and TRBJ2-1; D is perhaps TRBD1 (6 bases). V dropped 6 bases and J dropped 8 bases, with 20 bases sitting between them. The CDR3 totals 15 residues. The CDR3 spells CASRLTQGGQDEQFF. The CDR3 DNA reads as TGTGCCAGCAGGTTAACACAGGGCGGACAAGATGAGCAGTTCTTC.

This clonotype showed up just a few times. This chain joins TRBV20-1 and TRBJ2-7; D tentatively fits TRBD1 or TRBD2 (5 bases each). Germline V gene lookup returns CDR1 DFQATT and CDR2 SNEGSKA (reference sequence). CDR3 length: 14 amino acids. The germline V and J ends were trimmed by 4 bases and 6 bases, with 19 bases remaining between them. The CDR3 coding sequence is TGCAGTGCTACTCGAGGGGTTGGTTTTGCCGAGCAGTACTTC. Translation: CSATRGVGFAEQYF.

V and J are TRBV14 and TRBJ2-3; no clear D gene. CDR3 length: 14 residues. Germline CDR1 is SGHDN and CDR2 is FVKESK. The ends were cut back, 1 base at V and 4 bases at J, with 9 bases in the middle. The CDR3 DNA reads TGTGCCAGCAGCCAAGGGCAGGCCTCAGATACGCAGTATTTT. Its translation: CASSQGQASDTQYF. Full variable domain (outside the CDR3, taken from reference TRBV14 and TRBJ2-3): EAGVTQFPSHSVIEKGQTVTLRCDPISGHDNLYWYRRVMGKEIKFLLHFVKESKQDESGMPNNRFLAERTGGTYSTLKVQPAELEDSGVYFCASSQGQASDTQYFGPGTRLTVL.